This is a list of T cell receptor beta chains from one sample in a study of blood T cell repertoires in COVID-19. The protocol was immunoSEQ multiplex PCR, while the TCRdb copy is restricted to in-frame clones and leaves out a portion. The sample lists 15,000 to 20,000 clones, more than 85% occurring once. The sequencing input was peripheral blood. These receptors were collected from a human donor in a cohort sampled during active COVID-19. Both conserved end residues are part of each CDR3. A D gene is named only where the DNA matches it firmly.

>TRBJ2-5|NA|TRBV14
CASSHVRGLETQYF
TGTGCCAGCAGCCACGTGCGGGGGCTTGAGACCCAGTACTTC
>TRBJ2-3|TRBD2|TRBV29-1
CSVEDWSGGRKDTQYF
TGCAGCGTTGAAGATTGGAGTGGCGGGAGAAAAGATACGCAGTATTTT
>TRBJ2-7|TRBD2|TRBV11-2
CASSSGTSGSFPYEQYF
TGTGCCAGCAGCTCTGGGACTAGCGGGAGCTTCCCCTACGAGCAGTACTTC
>TRBJ2-5|TRBD2|TRBV10-1
CASSESPSGSRETQYF
TGCGCCAGCAGTGAGTCGCCTAGCGGGAGTAGAGAGACCCAGTACTTC
>TRBJ1-2|NA|TRBV5-5
CASSPTATNYGYTF
TGTGCCAGCAGCCCGACAGCCACTAACTATGGCTACACCTTC
>TRBJ2-5|NA|TRBV7-2
CASSLAHSRETQYF
TGTGCCAGCAGCTTAGCACACAGTCGAGAGACCCAGTACTTC
>TRBJ1-3|TRBD1|TRBV11-2
CASSSRGRDRRSGNTIYF
TGTGCCAGCAGCTCGAGGGGGCGCGATCGACGCTCTGGAAACACCATATATTTT
>TRBJ2-7|TRBD1|TRBV24-1
CATSDTQRTGKYF
TGTGCCACCAGTGATACCCAGCGGACAGGGAAGTATTTC
>TRBJ2-7|NA|TRBV12-3/TRBV12-4
CASSFGDTYEQYF
TGTGCCAGCAGTTTTGGGGACACTTACGAGCAGTACTTC
>TRBJ2-7|NA|TRBV6-5
CASMTNWRGTYEQYF
TGTGCCAGCATGACTAACTGGAGGGGCACTTACGAGCAGTACTTC
>TRBJ1-5|NA|TRBV15
CATSRGGGWQPQHF
TGTGCCACCAGCAGAGGTGGGGGGTGGCAGCCCCAGCATTTT
>TRBJ1-1|TRBD1|TRBV7-2
CASSVRGPGNTEAFF
TGTGCCAGCAGCGTCAGGGGGCCGGGGAACACTGAAGCTTTCTTT
>TRBJ1-1|TRBD1|TRBV19
CASSTYRGEAFF
TGTGCCAGTAGTACATACAGGGGAGAAGCTTTCTTT
>TRBJ2-7|NA|TRBV6-1
CASSDSSYEQYF
TGTGCCAGCAGTGACAGTTCCTACGAGCAGTACTTC
>TRBJ2-1|NA|TRBV24-1
CATSSAGRDFYNEQFF
TGTGCCACCAGTTCCGCTGGTAGGGACTTTTACAATGAGCAGTTCTTC
>TRBJ2-3|NA|TRBV6-6
CASSRLFRADTQYF
TGTGCCAGCAGCCGTCTCTTTCGGGCAGATACGCAGTATTTT
>TRBJ1-2|TRBD1|TRBV3-1/TRBV3-2
CASSQERDSRKNTF
TGTGCCAGCAGCCAAGAGCGGGACAGTCGAAAGAACACCTTC
>TRBJ2-7|NA|TRBV12-3/TRBV12-4
CASSLPTSLEQYF
TGTGCCAGCAGCCTTCCAACTAGCCTCGAGCAGTACTTC
>TRBJ2-7|NA|TRBV11-2
CASSLGGGLLRREQYF
TGTGCCAGCAGCTTAGGGGGAGGACTCTTGCGACGCGAGCAGTACTTC
>TRBJ2-5|TRBD1|TRBV19
CASSTGTGPKETQYF
TGTGCTAGTAGTACCGGGACAGGACCGAAAGAGACCCAGTACTTC
>TRBJ1-6|TRBD1|TRBV19
CASSPWTGRNSPLHF
TGTGCCAGTAGCCCTTGGACAGGTCGGAATTCACCCCTCCACTTT
>TRBJ2-7|TRBD1|TRBV18
CASSPPRTGIESYEQYF
TGTGCCAGCTCCCCGCCTCGGACAGGAATAGAATCCTACGAGCAGTACTTC
>TRBJ2-3|NA|TRBV20-1
CSPTNRNTQYF
TGCAGTCCCACTAATAGGAATACGCAGTATTTT
>TRBJ2-6|NA|TRBV30
CAWSVPRAGESGANVLTF
TGTGCCTGGAGTGTACCGAGAGCAGGGGAATCTGGGGCCAACGTCCTGACTTTC
>TRBJ1-6|NA|TRBV30
CAWSNFRANSPLHF
TGTGCCTGGAGTAACTTCAGGGCCAATTCACCCCTCCACTTT
>TRBJ1-1|NA|TRBV4-3
CASSVEGENTEAFF
TGCGCCAGCAGCGTCGAGGGGGAGAACACTGAAGCTTTCTTT
>TRBJ1-4|TRBD1|TRBV24-1
CATSDQDRGDGKLFF
TGTGCCACCAGTGACCAGGACAGGGGAGATGGAAAACTGTTTTTT
>TRBJ1-3|NA|TRBV11-2
CASSSLRGSGNTIYF
TGTGCCAGCAGCTCCCTCAGGGGCTCTGGAAACACCATATATTTT
>TRBJ2-7|NA|TRBV5-1
CASSTGTLTYEQYF
TGCGCCAGCAGCACAGGAACCCTGACCTACGAGCAGTACTTC
>TRBJ2-7|TRBD2|TRBV27
CASSLSSSGIPEQYF
TGTGCCAGCAGTTTATCGAGTAGCGGGATTCCGGAGCAGTACTTC
>TRBJ2-3|TRBD2|TRBV5-1
CASSHLGRERGVSDTQYF
TGCGCCAGCAGCCACTTGGGTAGGGAGCGGGGGGTCTCAGATACGCAGTATTTT